This paragraph covers one T cell receptor beta chain sequence. An amount of RNA that ranged from roughly 0.45 to 1 ug was reverse transcribed with random hexamers. Via MiXCR, TCRdb re-called the immunoSEQ multiplex PCR reads, giving one row per CDR3 protein. This table holds about 400,000 distinct CDR3 sequences, around 85% found once. Sequencing of TCR beta, carried out with a high-throughput approach, was applied to CD8+ and CD4+ T cells from the blood. The sample originates from a study of CD8 T cells in Susac syndrome. The CDR3 length is 14 residues. The J segment lost 4 bases and the V segment lost 9 bases, leaving 7 bases of the junction unmatched. Germline V gives CDR1 SGHTA, CDR2 FQGNSA.

Sequenced: CD8+ T cells from PBMCs. The TCR originated in a human donor with multiple sclerosis. The V call is TRBV7-2, the J call TRBJ2-5; 11 nucleotides align to TRBD1. Here the CDR3 reads CASGPGTGGETQYF. The CDR3 nucleotides are TGTGCCAGTGGACCCGGGACAGGGGGAGAGACCCAGTACTTC.